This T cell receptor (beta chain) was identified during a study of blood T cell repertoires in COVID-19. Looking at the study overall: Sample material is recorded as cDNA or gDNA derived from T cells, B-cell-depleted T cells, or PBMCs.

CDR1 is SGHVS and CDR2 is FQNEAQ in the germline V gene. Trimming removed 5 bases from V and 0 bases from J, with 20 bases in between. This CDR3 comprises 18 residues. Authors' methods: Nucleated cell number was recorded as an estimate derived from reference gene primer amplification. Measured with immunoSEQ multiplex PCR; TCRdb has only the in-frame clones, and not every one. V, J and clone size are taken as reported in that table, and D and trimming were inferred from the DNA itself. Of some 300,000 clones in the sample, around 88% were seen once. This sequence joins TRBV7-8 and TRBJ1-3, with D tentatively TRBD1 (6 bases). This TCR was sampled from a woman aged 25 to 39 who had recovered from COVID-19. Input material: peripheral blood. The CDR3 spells CASSPRQVGASSGNTIYF. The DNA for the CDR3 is TGTGCCAGCAGCCCGAGACAGGTCGGTGCTAGCTCTGGAAACACCATATATTTT.